The 26 T cell receptor beta chains given below trace back to one sample, sequenced in a study of CD8+ T cells in alopecia areata. RNA was isolated and reverse transcribed to cDNA, the sequencing template. Here immunoSEQ multiplex PCR was the method, and the copy in TCRdb shows in-frame clones only, minus some. In the table there are some 200,000 clones, approximately 60% of which are singletons. The material sequenced was CD8+ T cells sorted from blood. The receptors come from a human donor in good health.

The chain employs TRBV29-1 and TRBJ2-3; D unclear. The germline V and J ends were trimmed by 4 bases and 4 bases, with 12 bases remaining between them. Germline-derived CDR1 and CDR2 are SQVTM and ANQGSEA. CDR3 length: 13 residues. The CDR3 DNA is TGCAGCGTTGCCGTCAGGATGGCAGATACGCAGTATTTT. Translation gives CSVAVRMADTQYF.

Note on this clone: A read error may account for a junction end that differs from germline. The V gene is TRBV29-1, the J gene TRBJ1-3; D call uncertain. CDR1 is SQVTM and CDR2 is ANQGSEA in the germline V gene. The CDR3 runs 14 residues. The CDR3 region is CSVKEVKAGNTIYF. The CDR3 DNA reads TGCAGCGTTAAAGAGGTCAAGGCTGGAAACACCATATATTTT.

The chain couples TRBV29-1 to TRBJ1-2; 10 positions match TRBD1. The V and J ends lost 7 bases and 2 bases, in that order; junction bases with no gene match: 4. Looked up from germline, CDR1 is SQVTM and CDR2 is ANQGSEA. This CDR3 spans 13 amino acids. The CDR3 region is CSAGTGVNYGYTF. The CDR3 DNA is TGCAGCGCCGGGACAGGGGTAAACTATGGCTACACCTTC.

The CDR3 DNA reads as TGTGCCAGCAGAGGGGCTGGAACTGAAGCTTTCTTT. Translated, it gives CASRGAGTEAFF. This chain links TRBV2 with TRBJ1-1, with D possibly matching TRBD1 (5 bases). The CDR3 is 12 amino acids. V was clipped by 6 bases and J by 5 bases, with 10 bases between them. Looked up from germline, CDR1 is SNHLY and CDR2 is FYNNEI.

J is TRBJ2-3 and V is TRBV15; 9 bases fit TRBD2. This CDR3 spans 18 amino acids. CDR1 LNHNV and CDR2 YYDKDF come from the germline V gene (reference sequence). V was pared by 0 bases and J by 3 bases, with 10 bases of the junction left unmatched. The chain's CDR3 is CATSRDMAGGPLTDTQYF. Here the CDR3 DNA reads TGTGCCACCAGCAGAGATATGGCGGGGGGGCCCCTGACAGATACGCAGTATTTT.

In its sample, this clone was seen a few times. This chain links TRBV19 with TRBJ1-5; no firm D call. Germline CDR1 and CDR2: LNHDA and SQIVND (reference sequence). Trimming pared 1 base from V and 6 bases from J, leaving 4 bases between. This CDR3 comprises 12 residues. The CDR3 spells CASSIAGQPQHF. The CDR3 DNA sequence: TGTGCCAGTAGTATAGCAGGTCAGCCCCAGCATTTT. The whole variable domain, filled in from reference TRBV19 and TRBJ1-5, reads DGGITQSPKYLFRKEGQNVTLSCEQNLNHDAMYWYRQDPGQGLRLIYYSQIVNDFQKGDIAEGYSVSREKKESFPLTVTSAQKNPTAFYLCASSIAGQPQHFGDGTRLSIL.

The chain couples TRBV6-6 to TRBJ2-1; D perhaps matches TRBD1 (5 bases). Trimming cost V 6 bases and J 2 bases, with 14 bases left between them. This CDR3 is 15 amino acids long. Germline V gene sequence: CDR1 MNHNY, CDR2 SVGAGI (reference sequence). The DNA for the CDR3 is TGTGCCAGCAGCGGCTCCCAGGGCCCCTACAATGAGCAGTTCTTC. As protein: CASSGSQGPYNEQFF.

The rearrangement uses TRBV29-1 and TRBJ1-2; 9 positions match TRBD1. Trimming cost V 6 bases and J 5 bases; bases outside gene matches: 4. Per germline, CDR1 SQVTM and CDR2 ANQGSEA. The CDR3 spans 12 residues. The CDR3 bases are TGCAGCGTGAAGGGGACAGGGTATGGCTACACCTTC. Residues: CSVKGTGYGYTF.

The chain links TRBV27 to TRBJ1-2, with a possible D match to TRBD1 (5 bases). This CDR3 has 13 amino acids. The V end was cut by 4 bases, the J end by 8 bases, with 14 bases between. The germline V gene encodes CDR1 MNHEY and CDR2 SMNVEV (reference sequence). The CDR3: CASSSRDWGGYTF. CDR3 DNA: TGTGCCAGCAGTTCCCGGGATTGGGGCGGCTACACCTTC.

V and J are TRBV7-8 and TRBJ1-1; D not resolved. V dropped 2 bases and J dropped 8 bases, with 15 bases sitting between them. Per germline, CDR1 SGHVS and CDR2 FQNEAQ. CDR3 length: 14 amino acids. The chain's CDR3 is CASSLRTMYAEAFF. The CDR3, as DNA: TGTGCCAGCAGCTTAAGGACGATGTACGCAGAAGCTTTCTTT.

This clone has only a few counts. The genes are TRBV27 and TRBJ2-7; 7 bases line up with TRBD1. Trimming cost V 5 bases and J 8 bases; bases outside gene matches: 12. The CDR3 is 14 residues long. Germline lookup yields CDR1 MNHEY and CDR2 SMNVEV (reference sequence). The CDR3 nucleotides read TGTGCCAGCAGTCCCTCGACAGGGTCCCCACAGCAGTACTTC. As protein: CASSPSTGSPQQYF.

Notes on this clone: Other DNA sequences in this specimen translate into the identical CDR3. The chain links TRBV4-1 to TRBJ1-5, with D unresolved. There are 13 residues in the CDR3. Germline CDR1 is MGHRA and CDR2 is YSYEKL. The ends were cut back, 1 base at V and 6 bases at J, with 7 bases in the middle. The CDR3 loop reads CASSQGEGQPQHF. The CDR3 DNA sequence: TGCGCCAGCAGCCAAGGAGAGGGTCAGCCCCAGCATTTT.

The chain links TRBV6-1 to TRBJ2-3; no clear D gene. The CDR3 loop spans 12 amino acids. Germline CDR1 is MNHNS and CDR2 is SASEGT. Between the trimmed V and J ends, which lost 0 bases and 4 bases, there was a span of 2 bases. CDR3 amino acids: CASSEAPDTQYF. For the CDR3, the DNA is TGTGCCAGCAGTGAAGCCCCAGATACGCAGTATTTT.

This rearrangement joins TRBV6-5 to TRBJ2-1, with D perhaps given as TRBD1 or TRBD2 (5 bases each). This CDR3 spans 15 amino acids. Germline V gene lookup returns CDR1 MNHEY and CDR2 SVGAGI. With 2 bases removed from V and 0 bases from J, the gap between germline ends came to 8 bases. This CDR3 reads CASSYGAGSYNEQFF. CDR3 nucleotides: TGTGCCAGCAGTTACGGGGCGGGCTCCTACAATGAGCAGTTCTTC.

The J gene is TRBJ1-1, the V gene TRBV2, with D tentatively TRBD1 (6 bases). Trimming left V 3 bases short and J 0 bases short, with 14 bases between. Germline CDR1 reads SNHLY; CDR2 reads FYNNEI. This CDR3 is built from 16 residues. The CDR3 protein is CASSDGTYNMNTEAFF. CDR3 DNA: TGTGCCAGCAGTGACGGGACATATAACATGAACACTGAAGCTTTCTTT.

The chain joins TRBV7-8 to TRBJ2-3; unclear D gene. The CDR3 is 12 amino acids. CDR1 and CDR2 from the germline V gene are SGHVS and FQNEAQ. The V end lost 4 bases, the J end lost 5 bases, and 7 bases lay between the germline ends. The DNA for the CDR3 is TGTGCCAGCAGCTGGCGCGAAGATACGCAGTATTTT. Translating gives CASSWREDTQYF.

The J gene is TRBJ2-3, the V gene TRBV5-4; 12 nucleotides line up with TRBD2. The germline V gene has CDR1 SGHNT and CDR2 YYREEE (reference sequence). The CDR3 totals 15 residues. V gave up 4 bases and J gave up 3 bases; unmatched junction bases: 3. As DNA, the CDR3 is TGTGCCAGCAGCCTAGGACTAGCGGGGACAGATACGCAGTATTTT. It encodes CASSLGLAGTDTQYF.

A few counts support this clone. V usage is TRBV5-6 and J usage is TRBJ1-1; TRBD1 aligns across 9 bases. V shed 3 bases, J shed 6 bases, and the junction held 6 bases outside the gene matches. This CDR3 comprises 14 residues. Germline-derived CDR1 and CDR2 are SGHDT and YYEEEE. This chain's CDR3 is CASSSGQGESEAFF. The DNA for the CDR3 is TGTGCCAGCAGCTCGGGACAGGGTGAATCTGAAGCTTTCTTT.

A few counts support this clone. J is TRBJ1-1 and V is TRBV4-1; TRBD1 agrees at 7 bases. This CDR3 is built from 15 residues. After removal of 4 bases from V and 2 bases from J, the junction contained 7 bases not matched to a gene. CDR1 MGHRA and CDR2 YSYEKL come from the germline V gene. CDR3: CASSPAGGINTEAFF. CDR3 sequence (DNA): TGCGCCAGCAGCCCGGCAGGGGGTATTAACACTGAAGCTTTCTTT.

CDR3 protein: CASSTIGGPLGQETQYF. CDR3 nucleotide sequence: TGCGCCAGCAGTACAATCGGCGGTCCTCTGGGGCAAGAGACCCAGTACTTC. The rearrangement links TRBV23-1 to TRBJ2-5; D gene ambiguous. TRBV23-1 carries the ORF label, with uncertain function. V was pared by 5 bases and J by 2 bases, with 21 bases between. The CDR3 loop spans 17 amino acids.

J is TRBJ2-2 and V is TRBV15; no clear D. There are 15 residues in the CDR3. Germline CDR1 and CDR2: LNHNV and YYDKDF (reference sequence). Trimming pared 0 bases from V and 5 bases from J, leaving 10 bases between. CDR3 sequence reads: CATSRDATETGELFF. Here the CDR3 DNA reads TGTGCCACCAGCAGAGATGCAACAGAGACCGGGGAGCTGTTTTTT.

The rearrangement joins TRBV10-3 to TRBJ2-7; 7 nucleotides line up with TRBD1. This CDR3 spans 17 amino acids. V was clipped by 5 bases and J by 2 bases; unmatched bases: 15. CDR1 is ENHRY and CDR2 is SYGVKD in the germline V gene. CDR3 DNA: TGTGCCATCAGTTCAGAACTCGCCGGGACAGCAGCCTACGAGCAGTACTTC. Translated, it gives CAISSELAGTAAYEQYF.

This chain connects TRBV13 to TRBJ1-2; D is ambiguous. Per the germline V gene, CDR1 is PRHDT and CDR2 is FYEKMQ (reference sequence). V lost 5 bases, J lost 1 base, and 11 bases lay in between. The CDR3 extends over 14 amino acids. In nucleotides, the CDR3 is TGTGCCAGCAGCCCGATGGGCTATAACTATGGCTACACCTTC. This gives the protein CASSPMGYNYGYTF.

This rearrangement joins TRBV30 to TRBJ1-1, with 10 bases lining up with TRBD1. The CDR3 sequence is 14 residues long. The germline CDR1 and CDR2 sequences are GTSNPN and SVGIG (reference sequence). The trim removed 5 bases at V and 6 bases at J, leaving 9 bases unmatched. CDR3 protein: CAWSSTGGSAEAFF. As DNA, the CDR3 is TGTGCCTGGTCATCGACAGGGGGCTCAGCTGAAGCTTTCTTT.

This chain links TRBV7-9 with TRBJ1-1; perhaps TRBD1 as D (5 bases). The CDR3 sequence is 11 residues long. Deletions cut 5 bases from V and 8 bases from J, with 9 bases between. Germline V gene lookup returns CDR1 SEHNR and CDR2 FQNEAQ (reference sequence). The DNA for the CDR3 is TGTGCCAGCAGCCGGACATCCGAAGCTTTCTTT. Protein: CASSRTSEAFF.

V gene TRBV5-1 combines with J gene TRBJ1-4; possible D gene TRBD1, 5 bases. CDR3 length equals 14 residues. Germline V gene data show CDR1 as SGHRS and CDR2 as YFSETQ. With 1 base removed from V and 5 bases from J, the gap between germline ends came to 9 bases. CDR3 DNA sequence: TGCGCCAGCAGCTTGTCGGGGGTAAATGAAAAACTGTTTTTT. This translates into CASSLSGVNEKLFF.